This TCR beta chain was profiled in a study of early T cells in non-severe SARS-CoV-2 infection. Overall study context: Sequenced material consisted of bulk RNA (from unsorted whole blood), and chains were unpaired.

Many counts were recorded for this clonotype. Germline V gene data show CDR1 as LNHDA and CDR2 as SQIVND (reference sequence). The V end lost 2 bases, the J end lost 5 bases, and 9 bases lay between the germline ends. The CDR3 is 13 amino acids. The library protocol tagged individual cDNA molecules with unique molecular identifiers. TCRdb re-derived calls from the 5' RACE reads in MiXCR, one entry per CDR3 protein. The sample lists some 83,000 distinct CDR3 sequences; roughly 10% were seen once. The sequence derives from an adult who was a healthcare worker with PCR-confirmed SARS-CoV-2 infection or an uninfected control (not recorded which). The rearrangement uses TRBV19 and TRBJ2-5, with D possibly being TRBD2 (5 bases). Sequencing was performed on whole blood, taken at baseline. CDR3 in amino acids: CASSIIGGETQYF. In DNA, the CDR3 is TGTGCCAGTAGTATAATTGGCGGGGAGACCCAGTACTTC.